Listed here are 5 T cell receptor beta chains from one sample, sequenced in a study of blood T cells in healthy people across ages. Sample-barcoded 5' priming and a J-beta primer mix drove a second PCR of about 7 to 12 cycles. TCRdb itself ran the 5' RACE reads through MiXCR, one entry per CDR3 protein. The sample lists more than 1,400,000 distinct CDR3 sequences; around 42% were seen once. The sample comprised blood. The receptors originated from a woman aged 18-35 years in good health.

A few counts support this clonotype. The gene calls are TRBV10-3 and TRBJ1-2, with D unresolved. CDR3 length: 12 residues. Looked up from germline, CDR1 is ENHRY and CDR2 is SYGVKD. V was pared by 10 bases and J by 8 bases, with 17 bases between. CDR3 DNA: TGTGCCACCGGGAAGTCCCGGGCGGGCTACACCTTC. Protein sequence: CATGKSRAGYTF.

This clonotype was seen repeatedly, ten times or more. This chain links TRBV5-1 with TRBJ2-1, with TRBD2 as a possible D gene (5 bases). CDR1 is SGHRS, CDR2 YFSETQ, per germline. The V end was cut by 7 bases, the J end by 3 bases, with 17 bases between. The CDR3 spans 15 residues. CDR3 sequence reads: CASSTGPGFYNEQFF. DNA for the CDR3: TGCGCCAGCTCCACCGGGCCGGGATTCTACAATGAGCAGTTCTTC.

This clonotype was detected a few times. The chain's CDR3 is CASSSSESYEQYF. CDR3 nucleotides: TGTGCCAGCAGTTCTAGCGAATCCTACGAGCAGTACTTC. This chain joins TRBV27 and TRBJ2-7; TRBD2 might be the D (6 bases). Germline V gives CDR1 MNHEY, CDR2 SMNVEV (reference sequence). This CDR3 contains 13 residues. V was pared by 4 bases and J by 1 base, with 8 bases between.

The rearrangement links TRBV30 to TRBJ2-2; maybe TRBD2 (5 bases). The V end was cut by 0 bases, the J end by 4 bases, with 9 bases between. Germline CDR1 is GTSNPN and CDR2 is SVGIG (reference sequence). This CDR3 is built from 14 residues. CDR3 in DNA: TGTGCCTGGAGTGTTGTCGGACTCACCGGGGAGCTGTTTTTT. Protein product: CAWSVVGLTGELFF. Looking up the rest from reference TRBV30 and TRBJ2-2 gives the full variable domain: SQTIHQWPATLVQPVGSPLSLECTVEGTSNPNLYWYRQAAGRGLQLLFYSVGIGQISSEVPQNLSASRPQDRQFILSSKKLLLSDSGFYLCAWSVVGLTGELFFGEGSRLTVL.

CDR3 in amino acids: CATSDSTGPQFF. The CDR3 bases are TGTGCCACCAGTGATTCTACCGGGCCACAGTTCTTC. V gene TRBV24-1 combines with J gene TRBJ2-1; D gene uncertain. Germline V gene sequence: CDR1 KGHDR, CDR2 SFDVKD. V dropped 2 bases and J dropped 13 bases, with 11 bases sitting between them. This CDR3 is 12 amino acids long.